Below, 24 T cell receptor beta chains from the same sample are listed, as sequenced in a study of beta chain features in type 1 diabetes. What was sequenced were expressed TCRB transcripts, since all of the isolated RNA had been reverse transcribed. Assay used: immunoSEQ multiplex PCR; TCRdb lists only in-frame clones, some missing. The data show 300,000 to 350,000 clones, around 9% seen once. Study observations and caveats: All four CD4+ subsets from Type 1 diabetes patients carried moderately but significantly shorter TCRB CDR3s.

Their antigen targets remain unknown. The sample taken for sequencing was central memory CD4+ T cells from blood. The receptors were gathered from a man aged 25 to 40 with type 1 diabetes.

This clone has just a few counts. The rearrangement links TRBV6-1 to TRBJ1-1, with D unclear. This CDR3 has 15 residues. The V end was cut by 0 bases, the J end by 5 bases, with 13 bases between. Germline V gene lookup returns CDR1 MNHNS and CDR2 SASEGT. The CDR3 region has the DNA TGTGCCAGCAGTGAAGCGCGGGCCATCGGGACTGAAGCTTTCTTT. This codes for CASSEARAIGTEAFF.

This clone was recorded a few times. The CDR3 region has the DNA TGTGCCAGCAGCTTGGATGGCAGGGCCTATTCACCCCTCCACTTT. It specifies CASSLDGRAYSPLHF. The chain is built from TRBV5-6 and TRBJ1-6; possible D gene TRBD1, 5 bases. The germline gives CDR1 SGHDT, CDR2 YYEEEE. The CDR3 sequence is 15 residues long. With 0 bases removed from V and 8 bases from J, the gap between germline ends came to 12 bases.

This clone was recorded a few times. The chain carries TRBV7-2 and TRBJ1-2, with D perhaps matching TRBD1 (6 bases). The germline V gene encodes CDR1 SGHTA and CDR2 FQGNSA. The CDR3 is 13 residues long. V lost 5 bases and J 4 bases, leaving 11 bases between the germline ends. CDR3 nucleotides: TGTGCCAGCAGCCGGCAGGGGTTCTATGGCTACACCTTC. It specifies CASSRQGFYGYTF.

This chain uses TRBV6-6 with TRBJ1-2; no reliable D call. V shed 6 bases and J shed 4 bases, with 15 bases lying between them. CDR1 and CDR2 (germline): MNHNY, SVGAGI (reference sequence). The CDR3 spans 14 residues. The CDR3, as DNA: TGTGCCAGCAGACGGGAAAGGGAAGGCTATGGCTACACCTTC. Its protein is CASRREREGYGYTF.

V usage is TRBV25-1 and J usage is TRBJ2-7; perhaps TRBD1 as D (6 bases). Deletions cut 6 bases from V and 7 bases from J, with 10 bases between. CDR1 and CDR2 from the germline V gene are MGHDK and SYGVNS. The CDR3 is 11 amino acids. The CDR3, as DNA: TGTGCCAGCAGACGAAGGGGGGAGCAGTACTTC. The encoded protein is CASRRRGEQYF.

The J gene is TRBJ2-3, the V gene TRBV7-2; TRBD2 is a possible D gene (7 bases). Germline lookup yields CDR1 SGHTA and CDR2 FQGNSA. Between the trimmed V and J ends, which lost 7 bases and 2 bases, there was a span of 13 bases. This CDR3 is 14 amino acids long. The CDR3 here is CASNGGHHTDTQYF. The CDR3 region has the DNA TGTGCCAGCAACGGGGGGCACCACACAGATACGCAGTATTTT.

This clone appeared a few times. CDR3 in DNA: TGCGCCAGCAGCTTACAGACTAGCGGGGTGTACAATGAGCAGTTCTTC. It encodes CASSLQTSGVYNEQFF. The chain employs TRBV5-1 and TRBJ2-1, with 11 bases lining up with TRBD2. V gave up 2 bases and J gave up 4 bases; unmatched junction bases: 5. CDR1 SGHRS and CDR2 YFSETQ come from the germline V gene. CDR3 length: 16 amino acids.

In the case of this clone: Different DNA sequences within this sample yield the same CDR3. The rearrangement uses TRBV30 and TRBJ1-2; the D is unclear. Germline CDR1 reads GTSNPN; CDR2 reads SVGIG (reference sequence). Trimming cost V 0 bases and J 0 bases, with 5 bases left between them. The CDR3 has 13 amino acids. In DNA form, the CDR3 reads TGTGCCTGGAGTGTACAGTCTAACTATGGCTACACCTTC. This gives the protein CAWSVQSNYGYTF.

This clone was seen a few times. The chain carries TRBV25-1 and TRBJ1-2; no clear D gene. This CDR3 has 10 amino acids. Trimming shortened V by 7 bases and J by 3 bases, and 3 bases separated the two germline ends. Germline assignment: CDR1 MGHDK and CDR2 SYGVNS. DNA for the CDR3: TGTGCCAGCAACCACTATGGCTACACCTTC. Translated: CASNHYGYTF.

This clone was seen only a few times. This chain joins TRBV7-2 and TRBJ1-2, with 11 bases aligning to TRBD1. The CDR3 runs to 18 residues. Trimming took 4 bases from V and 0 from J; bases not matched to a gene: 10. In germline, CDR1 is SGHTA, CDR2 FQGNSA. As DNA, the CDR3 is TGTGCCAGCAGCTCCCCCCGGACAGGGGGCTTCGCTAACTATGGCTACACCTTC. It yields the protein CASSSPRTGGFANYGYTF.

The chain is built from TRBV4-3 and TRBJ1-5; a possible D gene is TRBD1 (5 bases). Germline V gene lookup returns CDR1 LGHNA and CDR2 YSLEER. Trimming stripped 0 bases from V and 7 bases from J, with 13 bases between. The CDR3 has 15 residues. CDR3 residues: CASSQDGGRRQPQHF. The CDR3 DNA reads as TGCGCCAGCAGCCAAGATGGGGGGAGGAGGCAGCCCCAGCATTTT.

The chain recombines TRBV10-3 with TRBJ2-5, with D perhaps matching TRBD2 (7 bases). The CDR3 has 12 amino acids. The V end lost 8 bases, the J end lost 5 bases, and 12 bases lay between the germline ends. Germline V gene sequence: CDR1 ENHRY, CDR2 SYGVKD. CDR3 DNA sequence: TGTGCCATCCGGGGGGCGCGGGAGACCCAGTACTTC. Translated, it gives CAIRGARETQYF.

This chain uses TRBV7-8 with TRBJ2-4, with 12 positions matching TRBD2. V was pared by 4 bases and J by 9 bases, with 10 bases of the junction left unmatched. There are 16 residues in the CDR3. Per the germline V gene, CDR1 is SGHVS and CDR2 is FQNEAQ. The CDR3 bases are TGTGCCAGCAGCTGGACTAGCGGGGCCTCTACGGCCATTCAGTACTTC. Its protein product is CASSWTSGASTAIQYF.

This clone was picked up a small number of times. J is TRBJ2-7 and V is TRBV7-9, with 13 nucleotides matching TRBD2. This CDR3 contains 14 residues. Germline V gene lookup returns CDR1 SEHNR and CDR2 FQNEAQ (reference sequence). V dropped 1 base and J dropped 6; count of bases not matched to a gene: 0. DNA of the CDR3: TGTGCCAGCAGCTTAGGGACTAGCGGGGGCGAGCAGTACTTC. Translation: CASSLGTSGGEQYF. Variable domain in full (rest from reference TRBV7-9 and TRBJ2-7): DTGVSQNPRHKITKRGQNVTFRCDPISEHNRLYWYRQTLGQGPEFLTYFQNEAQLEKSRLLSDRFSAERPKGSFSTLEIQRTEQGDSAMYLCASSLGTSGGEQYFGPGTRLTVT.

The chain employs TRBV2 and TRBJ2-7; 9 nucleotides line up with TRBD1. CDR3 size: 13 residues. Germline CDR1 and CDR2: SNHLY and FYNNEI. The ends lost 6 bases at V and 3 bases at J; junction bases unmatched: 3. The CDR3 DNA follows: TGTGCCAGCAGGCTGGACAGGGGCTACGAGCAGTACTTC. Residues: CASRLDRGYEQYF.

Ten or more counts support this clone. The chain combines TRBV14 with TRBJ1-1; unclear D gene. The CDR3 totals 11 residues. Trimming removed 5 bases at V and 11 bases at J, with 12 bases between. The germline V gene encodes CDR1 SGHDN and CDR2 FVKESK. The chain's CDR3 is CASSDEGMAFF. As DNA, the CDR3 is TGTGCCAGCAGCGACGAGGGCATGGCTTTCTTT.

The chain employs TRBV7-2 and TRBJ1-6, with TRBD1 matching 8 bases. V dropped 3 bases and J dropped 10; count of bases not matched to a gene: 5. The CDR3 length is 14 residues. Germline V gives CDR1 SGHTA, CDR2 FQGNSA. The DNA of the CDR3 is TGTGCCAGCAGCTTCAAGGACAGGGACTCACCCCTCCACTTT. Translated: CASSFKDRDSPLHF.

This clone was recorded a few times. The V gene is TRBV2, the J gene TRBJ2-1; TRBD1 aligns across 7 bases. Trimming took 6 bases from V and 8 from J; bases not matched to a gene: 13. The CDR3 spans 15 residues. Germline loops: CDR1 SNHLY, CDR2 FYNNEI. CDR3 residues: CASRPGQNPHHEQFF. The DNA for the CDR3 is TGTGCCAGCAGGCCGGGACAGAATCCCCATCATGAGCAGTTCTTC. Supplemented by reference TRBV2 and TRBJ2-1, the full variable domain reads EPEVTQTPSHQVTQMGQEVILRCVPISNHLYFYWYRQILGQKVEFLVSFYNNEISEKSEIFDDQFSVERPDGSNFTLKIRSTKLEDSAMYFCASRPGQNPHHEQFFGPGTRLTVL.

The chain joins TRBV2 to TRBJ1-1; 9 bases line up with TRBD1. The CDR3 spans 15 residues. V gave up 5 bases and J gave up 2 bases; unmatched junction bases: 6. The germline gives CDR1 SNHLY, CDR2 FYNNEI. The CDR3 protein is CASSKQGAHNTEAFF. The CDR3 bases are TGTGCCAGCAGTAAACAGGGGGCGCATAACACTGAAGCTTTCTTT.

This clone was found many times. CDR3 coding DNA: TGTGCCAGCAGCCGGACAGGGTTCGGTGGCTACACCTTC. This gives the protein CASSRTGFGGYTF. The chain employs TRBV5-6 and TRBJ1-2; TRBD1 agrees at 8 bases. The germline gives CDR1 SGHDT, CDR2 YYEEEE. With 4 bases clipped from V and 7 bases from J, the junction kept 6 bases outside the gene matches. The CDR3 loop spans 13 amino acids.

This clone came up a few times. The chain joins TRBV30 to TRBJ1-3, with D unclear. This CDR3 has 12 residues. Looked up from germline, CDR1 is GTSNPN and CDR2 is SVGIG (reference sequence). Trimming stripped 5 bases from V and 0 bases from J, with 5 bases between. The CDR3 nucleotides are TGTGCCTGGGGGAACTCTGGAAACACCATATATTTT. It encodes CAWGNSGNTIYF.

V is TRBV4-3 and J is TRBJ2-7; D uncertain. V was cut by 0 bases and J by 6 bases, with 9 bases left in between. CDR1 and CDR2 (germline): LGHNA, YSLEER. There are 13 residues in the CDR3. CDR3 amino acids: CASSQEWGLEQYF. For the CDR3, the DNA is TGCGCCAGCAGCCAAGAGTGGGGTCTCGAGCAGTACTTC.

This clone showed up many times. V and J are TRBV19 and TRBJ2-5; possibly TRBD1 for D (6 bases). The CDR3 covers 12 residues. Looked up from germline, CDR1 is LNHDA and CDR2 is SQIVND (reference sequence). Trimming pared 10 bases from V and 0 bases from J, leaving 9 bases between. The CDR3 DNA follows: TGTGCCACAAGGACAGACCAAGAGACCCAGTACTTC. Its translation is CATRTDQETQYF.

This sequence joins TRBV28 and TRBJ2-7, with 7 nucleotides matching TRBD2. CDR1 and CDR2 (germline): MDHEN, SYDVKM. The CDR3 consists of 14 residues. V lost 2 bases and J lost 6; bases outside the gene matches: 7. CDR3 DNA sequence: TGTGCCAGCAGTTTAGGGACTGGCGGGAGCGAGCAGTACTTC. The encoded protein is CASSLGTGGSEQYF.